This is a list of T cell receptor beta chains from one sample in a study of shared clonotypes between healthy human individuals. Data came from immunoSEQ multiplex PCR; TCRdb stores just in-frame clones and leaves some out. The data hold nearly 1,000,000 clones, with about three quarters observed a single time. Sequenced input: memory CD4+ T cells sorted from blood. These receptors were obtained from a young man in good health. The CDR3 runs from the conserved cysteine through the conserved F or W. The order of the fields is J gene, D gene, V gene, clone size, CDR3 protein, CDR3 DNA. The D gene is left open where the match is weak. The size of a clone is reported for some rows only, either as once, few or many, or as a class for expanded clones.

TRBJ1-3,-,TRBV10-3,-,CAISESPGNTIYF,TGTGCCATCAGTGAGTCGCCGGGCAACACCATATATTTT
TRBJ2-1,TRBD2,TRBV19,-,CASQASGHLAKSSYNEQFF,TGTGCCAGCCAGGCTAGCGGGCATTTGGCGAAAAGCTCCTACAATGAGCAGTTCTTC
TRBJ1-5,-,TRBV7-8,-,CASSNEGGNQPQHF,TGTGCCAGCAGCAACGAAGGGGGAAATCAGCCCCAGCATTTT
TRBJ2-1,TRBD1,TRBV6-6,-,CASSDRGFPNEQFF,TGTGCCAGCAGTGACAGGGGTTTTCCCAATGAGCAGTTCTTC
TRBJ2-3,-,TRBV27,few,CASRETGSGTDTQYF,TGTGCCAGCAGGGAAACAGGGTCGGGCACAGATACGCAGTATTTT
TRBJ2-2,-,TRBV5-4,-,CASSRGLAGTGGTGELFF,TGTGCCAGCAGCCGCGGACTAGCGGGGACAGGGGGCACCGGGGAGCTGTTTTTT
TRBJ2-1,TRBD2,TRBV18,once,CASSPLAQSGGHSYNEQFF,TGTGCCAGCTCACCTCTAGCCCAAAGCGGGGGCCACTCCTACAATGAGCAGTTCTTC
TRBJ1-1,TRBD1,TRBV5-5,-,CASSLTGGTEAFF,TGTGCCAGCAGCTTGACAGGGGGGACTGAAGCTTTCTTT
TRBJ1-1,-,TRBV5-5,-,CATALGTVNTEAFF,TGTGCCACCGCACTCGGGACGGTGAACACTGAAGCTTTCTTT
TRBJ1-2,-,TRBV29-1,-,CSVVGGNYGYTF,TGCAGCGTAGTGGGGGGCAACTATGGCTACACCTTC
TRBJ1-6,-,TRBV5-5,-,CASSPSTASGDSPLHF,TGTGCCAGCAGCCCATCCACAGCTTCGGGAGATTCACCCCTCCACTTT
TRBJ1-1,-,TRBV19,-,CASKTTDWSEAFF,TGTGCCAGTAAAACCACGGACTGGAGTGAAGCTTTCTTT
TRBJ2-5,-,TRBV7-2,-,CASNPAHTLETQYF,TGTGCCAGCAACCCGGCTCACACTTTAGAGACCCAGTACTTC
TRBJ2-7,TRBD2,TRBV11-2,-,CASSLVLGGYEQYF,TGTGCCAGCAGCTTAGTGCTCGGGGGGTACGAGCAGTACTTC
TRBJ2-3,-,TRBV6-1,many,CASTRDHQADTQYF,TGTGCCAGCACCCGGGACCATCAGGCAGATACGCAGTATTTT
TRBJ2-1,-,TRBV28,-,CASSYRDRRYNEQFF,TGTGCCAGCAGTTACCGGGACCGGCGCTACAATGAGCAGTTCTTC
TRBJ1-5,TRBD1,TRBV29-1,few,CSVLDRGSNQPQHF,TGCAGCGTTCTAGACAGGGGCAGCAATCAGCCCCAGCATTTT
TRBJ2-3,TRBD1,TRBV19,once,CASRKQGGLTDTQYF,TGTGCCAGTAGGAAACAGGGGGGTCTCACAGATACGCAGTATTTT
TRBJ2-2,-,TRBV5-1,-,CASSRGQSGELFF,TGCGCCAGCAGCCGAGGACAGTCCGGGGAGCTGTTTTTT
TRBJ2-5,-,TRBV7-9,-,CASSLVGDPQETQYF,TGTGCCAGCAGCTTAGTGGGGGATCCTCAAGAGACCCAGTACTTC
TRBJ1-1,-,TRBV6-5,many,CASSLTDGAFEAFF,TGTGCCAGCAGCCTCACTGATGGGGCCTTCGAAGCTTTCTTT
TRBJ2-2,-,TRBV21-1,-,CASSRPLLAGGVTGELFF,TGTGCCAGCAGCCGTCCACTACTAGCGGGGGGCGTCACCGGGGAGCTGTTTTTT
TRBJ1-1,-,TRBV29-1,-,CSVEISTGRNTEAFF,TGCAGCGTTGAAATCAGTACCGGACGAAACACTGAAGCTTTCTTT
TRBJ1-2,TRBD1,TRBV28,-,CASTRQGYYGYTF,TGTGCCAGCACCAGACAGGGGTACTATGGCTACACCTTC
TRBJ2-5,-,TRBV6-6,-,CASSRGGVETQYF,TGTGCCAGCAGCCGAGGGGGGGTTGAGACCCAGTACTTC
TRBJ1-6,TRBD1,TRBV2,-,CAGLSDRTFNSPLHF,TGTGCCGGACTTTCGGACAGGACATTTAATTCACCCCTCCACTTT
TRBJ2-3,-,TRBV18,few,CASSPNFRTDTQYF,TGTGCCAGCTCACCAAACTTTCGCACAGATACGCAGTATTTT
TRBJ2-7,-,TRBV7-8,few,CASSLSPASYEQYF,TGTGCCAGCAGCTTATCTCCCGCCTCCTACGAGCAGTACTTC
TRBJ2-7,-,TRBV5-1,-,CASSLGTGTLEEQYF,TGCGCCAGCAGCTTGGGAACAGGTACCCTCGAAGAGCAGTACTTC